Shown below are 17 T cell receptor beta chains from a single sample sequenced in a study of blood T cells in healthy people across ages. Sample-barcoded 5' priming and a J-beta primer mix drove a second PCR of 7 to 11 cycles. TCRdb used MiXCR to reprocess the 5' RACE reads, holding one entry per CDR3 protein. Seen here are approximately 780,000 distinct CDR3 sequences, roughly 25% observed once, and the top ten hold around 3%. These data were likewise used in another study, on T cells of mothers and their children.

The specimen sequenced was blood. The source is a boy aged 5-17 years in good health.

The J gene is TRBJ1-4, the V gene TRBV18; the match to TRBD1 covers 7 bases. Trimming cost V 5 bases and J 3 bases; bases outside gene matches: 12. The CDR3 is 17 residues long. CDR1 and CDR2 (germline): KGHSH, LQKENI. CDR3 residues: CASSSDPRQGANEKLFF. The DNA of the CDR3 is TGTGCCAGCTCATCAGATCCTCGACAGGGAGCTAATGAAAAACTGTTTTTT.

This clonotype has a handful of counts. The chain carries TRBV10-3 and TRBJ2-6; D not certain. Germline-derived CDR1 and CDR2 are ENHRY and SYGVKD. This CDR3 spans 16 amino acids. Trimming removed 2 bases from V and 0 bases from J, with 8 bases in between. The CDR3 bases are TGTGCCATCAGTGAGGCCAGGAGCTCTGGGGCCAACGTCCTGACTTTC. Translation gives CAISEARSSGANVLTF.

J is TRBJ1-1 and V is TRBV12-3 or TRBV12-4; no definite D call. V was pared by 2 bases and J by 0 bases, with 7 bases between. This CDR3 is built from 14 residues. The CDR3: CASSLWRLNTEAFF. The DNA for the CDR3 is TGTGCCAGCAGTTTATGGCGGTTGAACACTGAAGCTTTCTTT.

V is TRBV2 and J is TRBJ2-3; 14 nucleotides match TRBD2. Germline values: CDR1 SNHLY, CDR2 FYNNEI. V lost 6 bases, J lost 5 bases, and 4 bases stayed unmatched. The CDR3 sequence is 15 residues long. As DNA, the CDR3 is TGTGCCAGCAGAGGGACTAGCGGGGGAGGAGATACGCAGTATTTT. This encodes CASRGTSGGGDTQYF.

The chain uses TRBV6-4 and TRBJ2-1; D call uncertain. Between the trimmed V and J ends, which lost 2 bases and 8 bases, there was a span of 7 bases. The CDR3 covers 12 residues. The germline gives CDR1 MRHNA, CDR2 SNTAGT. The CDR3 reads CASSDEKDEQFF. The CDR3 nucleotides are TGTGCCAGCAGTGACGAGAAGGATGAGCAGTTCTTC.

This clonotype was detected a few times. The chain is built from TRBV3-1 and TRBJ1-2, with TRBD1 identical over 8 bases. The CDR3 runs 15 residues. CDR1 and CDR2 (germline): LGHDT, YNNKEL (reference sequence). The junction had 5 bases not matched to a gene; V was cut back by 1 base and J by 4 bases. The DNA of the CDR3 is TGTGCCAGCAGCCAAGGAGCAGGGGGCATCTATGGCTACACCTTC. Translating it yields CASSQGAGGIYGYTF.

This sequence joins TRBV27 and TRBJ2-2, with D maybe TRBD1 (6 bases). The CDR3 extends over 16 amino acids. Germline V gene data show CDR1 as MNHEY and CDR2 as SMNVEV (reference sequence). Trimming cost V 0 bases and J 1 base, with 9 bases left between them. The CDR3 loop reads CASSLSAGVNTGELFF. In DNA form, the CDR3 reads TGTGCCAGCAGTTTATCGGCAGGGGTGAACACCGGGGAGCTGTTTTTT.

This clonotype turned up a few times. V is TRBV12-3 or TRBV12-4 and J is TRBJ2-6, with D possibly called TRBD1 or TRBD2 (5 bases each). The CDR3 runs to 15 residues. Trimming left V 6 bases short and J 9 bases short, with 18 bases between. CDR3 protein: CASSPPGLPGNVLTF. The CDR3 DNA reads TGTGCCAGCAGCCCACCGGGGCTCCCGGGCAACGTCCTGACTTTC.

The gene calls are TRBV29-1 and TRBJ2-5; perhaps TRBD2 as D (6 bases). There are 16 residues in the CDR3. Deletions cut 3 bases from V and 2 bases from J, with 19 bases between. Germline values: CDR1 SQVTM, CDR2 ANQGSEA. As DNA, the CDR3 is TGCAGCGTTGAGATGGGCCCTAGCGTCAAGCAAGAGACCCAGTACTTC. Its protein is CSVEMGPSVKQETQYF.

This rearrangement joins TRBV2 to TRBJ2-1; D is possibly TRBD1 (6 bases). The germline V gene has CDR1 SNHLY and CDR2 FYNNEI. V was cut by 5 bases and J by 3 bases, with 14 bases left in between. The length of the CDR3 is 15 residues. CDR3 bases: TGTGCCAGCAGTTTTGGGACACAGATCTACAATGAGCAGTTCTTC. Translation gives CASSFGTQIYNEQFF.

The rearrangement joins TRBV12-3 or TRBV12-4 to TRBJ2-2; D tentatively fits TRBD1 or TRBD2 (6 bases each). The germline V and J ends were trimmed by 6 bases and 1 base, with 12 bases remaining between them. The CDR3 consists of 15 residues. The CDR3 spells CASRNAGQNTGELFF. The DNA for the CDR3 is TGTGCCAGCAGAAACGCGGGACAGAACACCGGGGAGCTGTTTTTT.

This clonotype was recorded a few times. As DNA, the CDR3 is TGTGCCAGCAGTGAATGGGACCCGAAGACGGAAGAGACCCAGTACTTC. Protein product: CASSEWDPKTEETQYF. The chain couples TRBV25-1 to TRBJ2-5; either TRBD1 or TRBD2 may fit D (5 bases each). This CDR3 comprises 16 residues. V was cut by 1 base and J by 3 bases, with 15 bases left in between. Germline values: CDR1 MGHDK, CDR2 SYGVNS.

This chain connects TRBV5-1 to TRBJ1-6; unclear D gene. V was trimmed by 5 bases and J by 2 bases, leaving 5 bases between them. Germline V CDR1 and CDR2: SGHRS, YFSETQ. This CDR3 is built from 13 residues. As DNA, the CDR3 is TGCGCCAGCAGGGAAACCTATAATTCACCCCTCCACTTT. Translation: CASRETYNSPLHF.

The V call is TRBV2, the J call TRBJ2-1; TRBD2 matches at 14 bases. CDR1 and CDR2 from the germline V gene are SNHLY and FYNNEI. The CDR3 is 17 amino acids. The ends lost 5 bases at V and 2 bases at J; junction bases unmatched: 5. Here the CDR3 reads CASSFETSGGAYNEQFF. In DNA form, the CDR3 reads TGTGCCAGCAGTTTTGAGACTAGCGGGGGGGCCTACAATGAGCAGTTCTTC.

This rearrangement joins TRBV24-1 to TRBJ2-5; D is unclear. The end of the DNA fits TRBJ2-1 better, so the J call may be wrong. The CDR3 is 13 amino acids. Germline CDR1 KGHDR, CDR2 SFDVKD. The CDR3: CATSDWAKNEQFF. CDR3 DNA sequence: TGTGCCACCAGTGATTGGGCAAAGAATGAGCAGTTCTTC.

This clonotype was recorded once. V is TRBV12-3 or TRBV12-4 and J is TRBJ2-1; 9 bases map to TRBD2. The CDR3 extends over 15 amino acids. V was clipped by 5 bases and J by 9 bases; unmatched bases: 11. This CDR3 is CASSLSAGGPGEQFF. CDR3 sequence (DNA): TGTGCCAGCAGTCTCTCGGCGGGGGGGCCGGGTGAGCAGTTCTTC.

This clonotype has a handful of counts. The chain carries TRBV3-1 and TRBJ2-5; the D is unclear. The germline V gene has CDR1 LGHDT and CDR2 YNNKEL (reference sequence). The CDR3 contains 12 residues. V lost 2 bases and J lost 5, with 6 bases in between. The CDR3 is CASSQNRETQYF. The CDR3 DNA reads TGTGCCAGCAGCCAAAACCGGGAGACCCAGTACTTC.